The TCR beta chain described here comes from a study of control samples from healthy donors and cancer patients. Regarding this clone: At one end the junction does not follow the germline gene, possibly because of a read error. Different DNA sequences within this sample yield the same CDR3.

Profiled with immunoSEQ multiplex PCR; TCRdb holds only in-frame clones, not every one. The sample carries roughly 130,000 clones, roughly 92% recorded once. The CDR3 is 15 residues long. Germline assignment: CDR1 MDHEN and CDR2 SYDVKM. This chain connects TRBV28 to TRBJ2-1; 8 bases are a match to TRBD1. Sequenced sample: blood. This TCR was recovered from a man aged 25-45 years in good health. CDR3 nucleotides: TGTGCCAGTAGTTTAGGACAGGGATACGGTTATGAGCAGTTCTTC. Translating it yields CASSLGQGYGYEQFF.